These 27 T cell receptor beta chains originate from one sample sequenced in a study of PD-1 blockade in classical Hodgkin lymphoma. This table comes from immunoSEQ multiplex PCR, and its TCRdb copy is limited to in-frame clones, with some not included. The sample has about 15,000 clones, around four fifths seen once. There was relapse after autologous stem cell transplantation in every patient, and there was variation in brentuximab vedotin exposure. Thawed PBMCs underwent magnetic negative selection to yield purified CD4+ T cells. The material was CD4+ T cells from blood, obtained at baseline. Receptors originate from a human donor with classical Hodgkin lymphoma.

This clone was recorded only once. The genes are TRBV7-2 and TRBJ2-3; D is unresolved. The CDR3 covers 11 residues. CDR1 is SGHTA, CDR2 FQGNSA, per germline. V dropped 3 bases and J dropped 2 bases, with 0 bases sitting between them. The CDR3 sequence is CASSFTDTQYF. The CDR3 DNA reads TGTGCCAGCAGCTTCACAGATACGCAGTATTTT.

The rearrangement links TRBV6-6 to TRBJ2-7, with 8 bases identical to TRBD2. The V gene end was trimmed by 6 bases and the J gene end by 4 bases; junction bases not matched to a gene: 11. CDR3 length: 15 residues. The germline V gene encodes CDR1 MNHNY and CDR2 SVGAGI (reference sequence). The DNA of the CDR3 is TGTGCCAGCAGCCCTCGGGAGGGACTAACATACGAGCAGTACTTC. Protein product: CASSPREGLTYEQYF.

This chain links TRBV6-6 with TRBJ1-2, with unresolved D. V lost 7 bases to trimming and J lost 0 bases, with 15 bases between them. The CDR3 covers 15 residues. CDR1 and CDR2 (germline): MNHNY, SVGAGI (reference sequence). CDR3 protein: CASTTTTDSNYGYTF. The DNA of the CDR3 is TGTGCCAGCACCACAACGACCGATTCTAACTATGGCTACACCTTC.

The rearrangement links TRBV27 to TRBJ2-6; D is uncertain. CDR1 is MNHEY and CDR2 is SMNVEV in the germline V gene (reference sequence). This CDR3 has 18 residues. V lost 7 bases, J lost 0 bases, and 19 bases lay in between. In DNA, the CDR3 is TGTGCCAGCACCCCAAGGCCAAACTTCTACTCTGGGGCCAACGTCCTGACTTTC. It specifies CASTPRPNFYSGANVLTF.

This clone came up a few times. The chain has TRBV7-9 and TRBJ1-2, with a possible D match to TRBD1 (5 bases). The V gene's germline CDR1 is SEHNR and CDR2 FQNEAQ (reference sequence). Trimming left V 8 bases short and J 2 bases short, with 9 bases between. The CDR3 loop spans 12 amino acids. The CDR3, as DNA: TGTGCCAGCGGCAGGGAGAACTATGGCTACACCTTC. This codes for CASGRENYGYTF.

The sample holds one count of this clone. The chain couples TRBV5-5 to TRBJ2-1; TRBD2 agrees at 9 bases. Germline CDR1 and CDR2: SGHKS and YYEKEE (reference sequence). The length of the CDR3 is 18 residues. V was clipped by 2 bases and J by 5 bases; unmatched bases: 14. The CDR3 DNA reads as TGTGCCAGCAGCTTACCCGACTGGGGAGCGGGAGGAGACAATGAGCAGTTCTTC. It is translated as CASSLPDWGAGGDNEQFF.

V usage is TRBV6-1 and J usage is TRBJ1-5; D might be TRBD1 (6 bases). The CDR3 length is 14 residues. Germline V gives CDR1 MNHNS, CDR2 SASEGT. V dropped 6 bases and J dropped 4 bases, with 13 bases sitting between them. CDR3: CASRVTGWNQPQHF. Written as DNA, the CDR3 is TGTGCCAGCAGAGTAACAGGGTGGAATCAGCCCCAGCATTTT.

The chain is built from TRBV4-3 and TRBJ1-2; 7 bases line up with TRBD1. The CDR3 extends over 16 amino acids. V shed 1 base and J 5 bases; nucleotides not matched to a gene: 10. Per the germline V gene, CDR1 is LGHNA and CDR2 is YSLEER. The CDR3 nucleotides read TGCGCCAGCAGCCAAGTAGGGGGACCGACAGGGTATGGCTACACCTTC. Its translation is CASSQVGGPTGYGYTF.

The chain joins TRBV6-5 to TRBJ2-6; D is uncertain. Germline values: CDR1 MNHEY, CDR2 SVGAGI. V was pared by 5 bases and J by 0 bases, with 8 bases between. The CDR3 contains 15 residues. The DNA of the CDR3 is TGTGCCAGCAGTCCTCTATCCTCTGGGGCCAACGTCCTGACTTTC. Encoded protein: CASSPLSSGANVLTF.

The chain has TRBV7-3 and TRBJ1-1, with 7 nucleotides matching TRBD1. This CDR3 contains 14 residues. Germline assignment: CDR1 SGHTA and CDR2 FQGTGA. J was trimmed by 2 bases and V by 5 bases; bases with no gene match: 5. CDR3 sequence (DNA): TGTGCCAGCAGCGATCAGGGGGTAAACACTGAAGCTTTCTTT. Translating gives CASSDQGVNTEAFF.

This clone was found once. This chain joins TRBV10-3 and TRBJ1-5; TRBD1 matches at 10 bases. The CDR3 is 17 amino acids. The germline gives CDR1 ENHRY, CDR2 SYGVKD. Losses at the gene ends were 4 bases for V and 6 bases for J; bases not matched to a gene: 12. The CDR3 DNA is TGTGCCATCAGTGCGGCCACCGGGACAGGGGCGAGTCAGCCCCAGCATTTT. Amino acids: CAISAATGTGASQPQHF.

V and J are TRBV18 and TRBJ1-1; D is unclear. Germline V gene sequence: CDR1 KGHSH, CDR2 LQKENI. CDR3 length: 13 residues. V was clipped by 2 bases and J by 2 bases, with 6 bases between them. CDR3: CASSPSVNTEAFF. The CDR3 nucleotides are TGTGCCAGCTCACCAAGTGTAAACACTGAAGCTTTCTTT. The entire variable domain, with the rest obtained from reference TRBV18 and TRBJ1-1, is as follows: NAGVMQNPRHLVRRRGQEARLRCSPMKGHSHVYWYRQLPEEGLKFMVYLQKENIIDESGMPKERFSAEFPKEGPSILRIQQVVRGDSAAYFCASSPSVNTEAFFGQGTRLTVV.

The chain links TRBV6-4 to TRBJ1-2; TRBD1 is a possible D gene (6 bases). V was trimmed by 5 bases and J by 7 bases, leaving 11 bases between them. Germline V gene lookup returns CDR1 MRHNA and CDR2 SNTAGT. The length of the CDR3 is 12 residues. CDR3 in amino acids: CASSPGQGGYTF. The CDR3 nucleotides are TGTGCCAGCAGTCCGGGACAAGGTGGCTACACCTTC.

V usage is TRBV7-9 and J usage is TRBJ2-2; D may correspond to TRBD1 or TRBD2 (6 bases each). Germline CDR1 SEHNR, CDR2 FQNEAQ (reference sequence). The V end lost 5 bases, the J end lost 4 bases, and 14 bases lay between the germline ends. There are 15 residues in the CDR3. The CDR3 here is CASSGGLGPTGELFF. CDR3 sequence (DNA): TGTGCCAGCAGCGGGGGGCTAGGTCCCACCGGGGAGCTGTTTTTT.

The CDR3 nucleotides read TGTGCCATTGGTCTGGGCTACGAGCAGTACTTC. This sequence encodes CAIGLGYEQYF. The chain is built from TRBV10-3 and TRBJ2-7; no clear D gene. Trimming shortened V by 9 bases and J by 3 bases, and 9 bases separated the two germline ends. The CDR3 consists of 11 residues. Germline CDR1 reads ENHRY; CDR2 reads SYGVKD.

J is TRBJ2-7 and V is TRBV5-1; TRBD1 or TRBD2 may be the D gene (6 bases each). CDR3 length equals 15 residues. Germline assignment: CDR1 SGHRS and CDR2 YFSETQ. Trimming pared 3 bases from V and 5 bases from J, leaving 18 bases between. The DNA for the CDR3 is TGCGCCAGCAGCTGGGGGGACATCATTTCACACGAGCAGTACTTC. This encodes CASSWGDIISHEQYF.

This clone was observed a few times. The chain recombines TRBV2 with TRBJ2-3; D remains unclear. The CDR3 runs to 14 residues. Trimming removed 4 bases at V and 8 bases at J, with 16 bases between. Germline-derived CDR1 and CDR2 are SNHLY and FYNNEI. CDR3 coding DNA: TGTGCCAGCAGTGCGACTCGGAGCCCTGGTACGCAGTATTTT. Translation: CASSATRSPGTQYF.

The sample holds a few counts of this clone. The chain has TRBV2 and TRBJ1-5; no clear D. CDR1 and CDR2 (germline): SNHLY, FYNNEI. Trimming pared 5 bases from V and 9 bases from J, leaving 11 bases between. The CDR3 is made up of 12 amino acids. CDR3 sequence reads: CASSSHNWPQHF. The CDR3 nucleotides are TGTGCCAGCAGTTCGCATAATTGGCCCCAGCATTTT.

The chain has TRBV6-5 and TRBJ1-2; TRBD1 is a possible D gene (6 bases). Trimming took 8 bases from V and 4 from J, leaving 14 bases between them. Germline CDR1 MNHEY, CDR2 SVGAGI. CDR3 length: 13 residues. The CDR3 here is CASRLQGGYGYTF. The DNA of the CDR3 is TGTGCCAGCCGCCTACAGGGTGGCTATGGCTACACCTTC.

The chain links TRBV2 to TRBJ2-2; 16 bases line up with TRBD2. This CDR3 region has 16 residues. Germline assignment: CDR1 SNHLY and CDR2 FYNNEI. The V gene end was trimmed by 10 bases and the J gene end by 5 bases; junction bases not matched to a gene: 7. CDR3 nucleotide sequence: TGTGCCATCGGGGGACTAGCGGGAGGGCCGACCGGGGAGCTGTTTTTT. Translated, it gives CAIGGLAGGPTGELFF. Looking up the rest from reference TRBV2 and TRBJ2-2 gives the full variable domain: EPEVTQTPSHQVTQMGQEVILRCVPISNHLYFYWYRQILGQKVEFLVSFYNNEISEKSEIFDDQFSVERPDGSNFTLKIRSTKLEDSAMYFCAIGGLAGGPTGELFFGEGSRLTVL.

The chain carries TRBV19 and TRBJ2-3; 11 bases match TRBD1. J gave up 0 bases and V 4 bases, and 6 bases lay outside the gene matches. Looked up from germline, CDR1 is LNHDA and CDR2 is SQIVND (reference sequence). The CDR3 spans 17 residues. CDR3 nucleotides: TGTGCCAGTAGTACCAGGACAGGGGGCTGGAGCACAGATACGCAGTATTTT. It yields the protein CASSTRTGGWSTDTQYF. The full variable domain, completed using reference TRBV19 and TRBJ2-3, is DGGITQSPKYLFRKEGQNVTLSCEQNLNHDAMYWYRQDPGQGLRLIYYSQIVNDFQKGDIAEGYSVSREKKESFPLTVTSAQKNPTAFYLCASSTRTGGWSTDTQYFGPGTRLTVL.

This chain uses TRBV28 with TRBJ1-5, with D possibly being TRBD1 (5 bases). The germline V gene has CDR1 MDHEN and CDR2 SYDVKM. The CDR3 sequence is 16 residues long. The ends were cut back, 2 bases at V and 5 bases at J, with 16 bases in the middle. The CDR3 sequence is CASSLMAAQGHQPQHF. Here the CDR3 DNA reads TGTGCCAGCAGTTTAATGGCCGCGCAGGGCCATCAGCCCCAGCATTTT. Complete variable domain (other parts from reference TRBV28 and TRBJ1-5): DVKVTQSSRYLVKRTGEKVFLECVQDMDHENMFWYRQDPGLGLRLIYFSYDVKMKEKGDIPEGYSVSREKKERFSLILESASTNQTSMYLCASSLMAAQGHQPQHFGDGTRLSIL.

The chain couples TRBV7-2 to TRBJ2-7; 8 bases agree with TRBD2. The CDR3 extends over 19 amino acids. The trim removed 4 bases at V and 1 base at J, leaving 18 bases unmatched. Germline CDR1 reads SGHTA; CDR2 reads FQGNSA. The CDR3 region is CASSSSGSLFTLRSYEQYF. CDR3 DNA: TGTGCCAGCAGCTCGAGCGGGAGCCTATTTACCCTAAGGTCCTACGAGCAGTACTTC.

This sequence joins TRBV10-3 and TRBJ2-3; 8 nucleotides match TRBD2. CDR1 is ENHRY, CDR2 SYGVKD, per germline. The CDR3 is 17 amino acids. The trim removed 2 bases at V and 0 bases at J, leaving 7 bases unmatched. Here the CDR3 reads CAISEALAGSSTDTQYF. CDR3 DNA sequence: TGTGCCATCAGTGAGGCCTTAGCGGGATCTAGCACAGATACGCAGTATTTT.

In nucleotides, the CDR3 is TGTGCCAGCATGGGGCCCGTGGGTCCCCAGCATTTT. It specifies CASMGPVGPQHF. The chain has TRBV6-1 and TRBJ1-5; a possible D gene is TRBD1 (5 bases). V was shortened by 7 bases and J by 10 bases, with 14 bases between the two germline ends. CDR1 is MNHNS and CDR2 is SASEGT in the germline V gene. The CDR3 is made up of 12 amino acids.

The rearrangement uses TRBV2 and TRBJ2-1, with TRBD1 identical over 8 bases. The V gene's germline CDR1 is SNHLY and CDR2 FYNNEI. The CDR3 consists of 15 residues. V shed 7 bases, J shed 9 bases, and the junction held 14 bases outside the gene matches. The CDR3 loop is CASIRGGQGKFEQFF. CDR3 coding DNA: TGTGCCAGCATCCGTGGAGGACAGGGAAAGTTTGAGCAGTTCTTC.

The rearrangement joins TRBV2 to TRBJ2-5, with a weak D call TRBD1 (5 bases). V was pared by 5 bases and J by 2 bases, with 9 bases between. CDR3 length: 13 amino acids. The germline gives CDR1 SNHLY, CDR2 FYNNEI. The CDR3 bases are TGTGCCAGCAGTTACGACAGACAAGAGACCCAGTACTTC. It specifies CASSYDRQETQYF.